This T cell receptor beta chain was sequenced during a study of blood T cell repertoires in COVID-19. The wider study: Sources were T cells, B-cell-depleted T cells, or PBMCs; the material itself was cDNA or gDNA.

As handled by the study authors: The authors estimated nucleated cell counts from reference gene primer amplification. Data came from immunoSEQ multiplex PCR; TCRdb stores just in-frame clones and leaves some out. V, J and clone size derive from that table, while D and trimming were established from the DNA sequence. Of tens of thousands of clones listed, about 80% were seen once; the top ten hold around 5.2%. Germline values: CDR1 SGHVS, CDR2 FNYEAQ. Trimming removed 1 base from V and 0 bases from J, with 11 bases in between. CDR3 length equals 16 residues. V gene TRBV7-6 combines with J gene TRBJ2-3; D is unresolved. Sequenced input: peripheral blood. This clonotype was obtained from a woman in her 70s with acute or convalescent COVID-19. In DNA form, the CDR3 reads TGTGCCAGCAGCTTAGTTTTTGAGAGGAGCACAGATACGCAGTATTTT. Its protein product is CASSLVFERSTDTQYF.